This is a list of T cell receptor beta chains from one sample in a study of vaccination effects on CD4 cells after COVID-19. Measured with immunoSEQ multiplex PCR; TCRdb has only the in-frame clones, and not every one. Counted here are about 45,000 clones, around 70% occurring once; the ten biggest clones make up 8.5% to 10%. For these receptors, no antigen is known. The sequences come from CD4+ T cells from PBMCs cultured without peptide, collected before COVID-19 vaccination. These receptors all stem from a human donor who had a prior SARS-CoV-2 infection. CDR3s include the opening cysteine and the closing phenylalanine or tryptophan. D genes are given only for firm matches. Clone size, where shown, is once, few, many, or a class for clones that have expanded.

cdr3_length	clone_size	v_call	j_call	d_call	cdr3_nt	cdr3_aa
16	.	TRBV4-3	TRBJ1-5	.	TGCGCCAGCAGCCCGGACGCGGGGACTAGCAATCAGCCCCAGCATTTT	CASSPDAGTSNQPQHF
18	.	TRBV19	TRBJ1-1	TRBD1	TGTGCCAGTAGTATAAGGGCCGGACAGGGTAAAGTGAACACTGAAGCTTTCTTT	CASSIRAGQGKVNTEAFF
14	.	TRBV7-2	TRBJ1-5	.	TGTGCCAGCAGCTTACAATCGGGGGATCAGCCCCAGCATTTT	CASSLQSGDQPQHF
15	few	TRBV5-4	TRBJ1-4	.	TGTGCCAGCAGCCCCGGCGGAGCGACTAATGAAAAACTGTTTTTT	CASSPGGATNEKLFF
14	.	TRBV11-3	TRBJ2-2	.	TGTGCCAGCAGCTTAAGCAGAAACACCGGGGAGCTGTTTTTT	CASSLSRNTGELFF
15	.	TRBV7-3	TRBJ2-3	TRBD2	TGTGCCAGCAGCCTTGGACTAGCGGTGGAAGATACGCAGTATTTT	CASSLGLAVEDTQYF
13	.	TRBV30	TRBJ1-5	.	TGTGCCTGGAGTGTACGGCGCAATCAGCCCCAGCATTTT	CAWSVRRNQPQHF
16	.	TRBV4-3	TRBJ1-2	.	TGCGCCAGCAGCCAATCCCCCCCTCCAGGGGAAGGAGGCTACACCTTC	CASSQSPPPGEGGYTF
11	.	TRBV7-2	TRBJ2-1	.	TGTGCCAGCAGTGGATACAATGAGCAGTTCTTC	CASSGYNEQFF
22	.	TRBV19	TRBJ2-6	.	TGTGCCAGTAGTTCCCCAATCTTATCTCCCGTCTATTTAAGCTCTGGGGCCAACGTCCTGACTTTC	CASSSPILSPVYLSSGANVLTF
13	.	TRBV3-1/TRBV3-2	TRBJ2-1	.	TGTGCCAGCAGCCAAGATTCCCTTAGGGCACCAGTCTTC	CASSQDSLRAPVF
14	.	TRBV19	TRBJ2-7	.	TGTGCCAGTAGTATCCGCGGACTGCCGTACGAGCAGTACTTC	CASSIRGLPYEQYF
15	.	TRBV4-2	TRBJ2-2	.	TGTGCCAGCACCTTTAGCGAGACGAACACCGGGGAGCTGTTTTTT	CASTFSETNTGELFF
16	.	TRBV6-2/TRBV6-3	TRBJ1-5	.	TGTGCCAGCAGTTACTCCGGGGGGGGGAGTCATCAGCCCCAGCATTTT	CASSYSGGGSHQPQHF
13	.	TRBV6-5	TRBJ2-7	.	TGTGCCAGCAGTCCGCCGGGATACTACGAGCAGTACTTC	CASSPPGYYEQYF
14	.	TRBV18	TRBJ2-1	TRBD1	TGTGCCAGCTCAGCCGGGACAGGAGCCAATGAGCAGTTCTTC	CASSAGTGANEQFF
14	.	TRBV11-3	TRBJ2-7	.	TGTGCCAGCAGCTCCTTGGGAGGGGGCTACGAGCAGTACTTC	CASSSLGGGYEQYF
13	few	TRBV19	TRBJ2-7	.	TGTGCCAGTAGTCCAAACTATGCCTACGAGCAGTACTTC	CASSPNYAYEQYF
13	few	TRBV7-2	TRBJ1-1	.	TGTGCCAGCAGCCTAACAAGAAACACTGAAGCTTTCTTT	CASSLTRNTEAFF
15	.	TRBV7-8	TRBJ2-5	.	TGTGCCAGCAGCGCGCCGGGGGCAAGTACGGGGGCCCAGTACTTC	CASSAPGASTGAQYF
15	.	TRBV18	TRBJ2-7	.	TGTGCCAGCTCACCACCTGGCAGGGGCCCCCTCGAGCAGTACTTC	CASSPPGRGPLEQYF
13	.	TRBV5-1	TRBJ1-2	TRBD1	TGCGCCAGCAGAGGGACAGCTAACTATGGCTACACCTTC	CASRGTANYGYTF
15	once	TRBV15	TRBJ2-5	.	TGTGCCACCAGCAAACGCCCAGGGGCTCAAGAGACCCAGTACTTC	CATSKRPGAQETQYF
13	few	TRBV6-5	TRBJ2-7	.	TGTGCCAGCAGTCCCACAGGGCTCTACGAGCAGTACTTC	CASSPTGLYEQYF
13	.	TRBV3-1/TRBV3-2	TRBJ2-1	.	TGTGCCAGCAGCCTCAACCTCTACAATGAGCAGTTCTTC	CASSLNLYNEQFF
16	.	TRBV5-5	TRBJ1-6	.	TGTGCCAGCAGGCTTGGGGGCTACTCCTATAATTCACCCCTCCACTTT	CASRLGGYSYNSPLHF
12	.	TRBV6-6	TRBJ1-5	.	TGTGCCAGTCGACAAATCAATCAGCCCCAGCATTTT	CASRQINQPQHF
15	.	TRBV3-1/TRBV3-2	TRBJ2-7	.	TGTGCCAGCAGCCCGGCCCTAGGGGCATCCTACGAGCAGTACTTC	CASSPALGASYEQYF
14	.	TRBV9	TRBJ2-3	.	TGTGCCAGCAGCGTAGGGGGCACCACAGATACGCAGTATTTT	CASSVGGTTDTQYF
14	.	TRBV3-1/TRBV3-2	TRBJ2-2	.	TGTGCCAGCAGCCATGGACGGAACACCGGGGAGCTGTTTTTT	CASSHGRNTGELFF
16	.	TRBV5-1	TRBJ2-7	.	TGCGCCAGCAGCTTGGCCAGGAGTCCCAGCTCCTACGAGCAGTACTTC	CASSLARSPSSYEQYF
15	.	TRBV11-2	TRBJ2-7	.	TGTGCCAGCAGCTTAGTAGCCAGTCGAGCCTACGAGCAGTACTTC	CASSLVASRAYEQYF
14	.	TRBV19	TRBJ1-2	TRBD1	TGTGCCAGTAGTTCGTGGACAGGGGACTATGGCTACACCTTC	CASSSWTGDYGYTF
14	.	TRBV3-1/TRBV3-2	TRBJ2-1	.	TGTGCCAGCAGCCAATCCCTTTCGGGTCGTGCCGGGTTCTTC	CASSQSLSGRAGFF
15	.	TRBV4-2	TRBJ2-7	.	TGTGCCAGCAGCCCCCCTCCGGGGGCTAGCGGCGAGCAGTACTTC	CASSPPPGASGEQYF
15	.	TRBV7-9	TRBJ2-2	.	TGTGCCAGCAGCTTAGTTCCCACTAAGCCCGGGGAGCTGTTTTTT	CASSLVPTKPGELFF
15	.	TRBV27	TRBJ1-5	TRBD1	TGTGCCAGCAGACCAAGCACAGGGGGCAATCAGCCCCAGCATTTT	CASRPSTGGNQPQHF
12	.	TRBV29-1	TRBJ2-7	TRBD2	TGCAGCGCCACGGGACTAGCTTACGAGCAGTACTTC	CSATGLAYEQYF
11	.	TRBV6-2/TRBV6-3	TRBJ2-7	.	TGTGCCAGCAGTTATGCAAGCGAGCAGTACTTC	CASSYASEQYF
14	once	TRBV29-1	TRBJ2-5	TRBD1	TGCAGCGTTTTTAGGACAGGGGCCGGAGAGACCCAGTACTTC	CSVFRTGAGETQYF
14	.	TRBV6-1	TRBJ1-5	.	TGTGCCAGCAGTGAACTAGGAGGGGATCAGCCCCAGCATTTT	CASSELGGDQPQHF
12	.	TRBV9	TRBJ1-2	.	TGTGCCAGCACCAACCCCCTCTATGGCTACACCTTC	CASTNPLYGYTF
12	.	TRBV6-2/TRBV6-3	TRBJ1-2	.	TGTGCCAGCAGTTACGGCAACTATGGCTACACCTTC	CASSYGNYGYTF
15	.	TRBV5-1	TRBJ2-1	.	TGCGCCAGCAGCGAGCGAGACCAGAGCTACAATGAGCAGTTCTTC	CASSERDQSYNEQFF
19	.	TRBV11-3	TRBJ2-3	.	TGTGCCAGCAGCTTAGAACGGGGTGCACCCTATTCGGGTACAGATACGCAGTATTTT	CASSLERGAPYSGTDTQYF
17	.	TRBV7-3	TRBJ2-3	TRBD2	TGTGCCAGCAGCATAGGACTAGCGGGAGGGCCGGAGGGTACGCAGTATTTT	CASSIGLAGGPEGTQYF